Below, 5 T cell receptor beta chains from the same sample are listed, as sequenced in a study of cytomegalovirus exposure and HLA in healthy donors. PCR involved 60 Vbeta and 13 Jbeta primers. Using immunoSEQ multiplex PCR, the repertoire was profiled, and TCRdb retains in-frame clones only, with some absent. Of 90,000 to 150,000 clones in the sample, around 80% were seen once. Sample: PBMCs. These receptors all stem from a man aged 45-65 years in good health and CMV-seronegative.

This clone was seen only once. The chain recombines TRBV5-1 with TRBJ1-2; 7 bases align to TRBD1. This CDR3 has 14 amino acids. Germline-derived CDR1 and CDR2 are SGHRS and YFSETQ. Germline trimming cut 4 bases from V and 4 bases from J; bases unmatched to any gene: 7. DNA of the CDR3: TGCGCCAGCAGCCAAGGACAGGTTATCTATGGCTACACCTTC. Translated: CASSQGQVIYGYTF.

The rearrangement joins TRBV7-2 to TRBJ1-2; no firm D call. V gave up 2 bases and J gave up 1 base, with 8 bases separating them. CDR1 is SGHTA, CDR2 FQGNSA, per germline. The CDR3 consists of 14 residues. As DNA, the CDR3 is TGTGCCAGCAGCTTAAGTGAGCTTAACTATGGCTACACCTTC. Encoded protein: CASSLSELNYGYTF.

V usage is TRBV21-1 and J usage is TRBJ1-4; TRBD1, the D gene given by the table, was not confirmed from the DNA. TRBV21-1 is a pseudogene locus. This CDR3 contains 18 residues. The CDR3 bases are TGTGCCAGCAGGGCCCCCAGGGACAGGGTGGCAACTAATGAAAAACTGTTTTTT. Its protein is CASRAPRDRVATNEKLFF.

This chain connects TRBV7-2 to TRBJ1-2; D is ambiguous. V was pared by 8 bases and J by 5 bases, with 18 bases between. Germline CDR1 SGHTA, CDR2 FQGNSA. This CDR3 comprises 14 residues. The CDR3 DNA is TGTGCCAGCGGACTCGGGCGGTCCGATTATGGCTACACCTTC. Translating it yields CASGLGRSDYGYTF.

The rearrangement uses TRBV15 and TRBJ2-3; 7 nucleotides line up with TRBD1. CDR1 and CDR2 from the germline V gene are LNHNV and YYDKDF (reference sequence). Trimming took 0 bases from V and 0 from J; bases not matched to a gene: 6. The CDR3 loop spans 17 amino acids. This CDR3 reads CATSRDLGDSSTDTQYF. The CDR3 bases are TGTGCCACCAGCAGAGATCTTGGGGACAGTAGCACAGATACGCAGTATTTT.